This T cell receptor (beta chain) stems from a study of human T cells and chemical hapten exposure. This clonotype has a count of ten or more. CDR3 length: 15 amino acids. V trimming: 5 bases; J trimming: 3 bases; junction bases outside the gene matches: 6. Germline V gene sequence: CDR1 SGHTA, CDR2 FQGNSA. Stated time point: patch test 1, 2 weeks after DPC sensitization. The treatment denotes: therapeutic diphenylcyclopropenone sensitization with weekly scalp DPC. TCRdb fed the RACE reads into MiXCR, producing one record per CDR3 protein. The sample includes fewer than 500,000 distinct CDR3 sequences, nearly 5% of them seen just once.

The chain carries TRBV7-2 and TRBJ2-3; TRBD1 matches 9 bases. This TCR derives from a woman aged 45-60 years with alopecia areata. Some clones in this sample may be carry-over from other donors' samples. This material consisted of whole blood, taken in connection with sensitization to the hapten diphenylcyclopropenone (DPC). The CDR3 reads CASSQDRGSTDTQYF. Written as DNA, the CDR3 is TGTGCCAGCAGCCAGGACAGGGGTTCAACAGATACGCAGTATTTT.